Shown below are 24 T cell receptor beta chains from a single sample sequenced in a study of blood T cell repertoires in COVID-19. Assay used: immunoSEQ multiplex PCR; TCRdb lists only in-frame clones, some missing. The sample lists about 52,000 clones; more than 80% were seen once. The material sequenced was peripheral blood. The source is a human donor in a cohort sampled during active COVID-19.

As for this clone: Other DNA sequences from this sample encode an identical CDR3 as well. The J gene is TRBJ2-3, the V gene TRBV9; D not resolved. V dropped 0 bases and J dropped 1 base, with 6 bases sitting between them. Germline V CDR1 and CDR2: SGDLS, YYNGEE. The CDR3 is made up of 14 amino acids. In nucleotides, the CDR3 is TGTGCCAGCAGCGTAGCGAGAGGCACAGATACGCAGTATTTT. This sequence encodes CASSVARGTDTQYF.

The chain recombines TRBV30 with TRBJ1-2, with D unclear. This CDR3 is 13 amino acids long. Germline-derived CDR1 and CDR2 are GTSNPN and SVGIG (reference sequence). Between the trimmed V and J ends, which lost 0 bases and 8 bases, there was a span of 13 bases. The chain's CDR3 is CAWSVQMSGGYTF. The CDR3 DNA reads as TGTGCCTGGAGTGTACAAATGTCGGGGGGCTACACCTTC.

The chain links TRBV7-6 to TRBJ2-1; TRBD1 aligns across 7 bases. CDR1 is SGHVS, CDR2 FNYEAQ, per germline. J gave up 14 bases and V 5 bases, and 15 bases lay outside the gene matches. The CDR3 has 14 amino acids. The chain's CDR3 is CASSPLQTGTVKFF. CDR3 in DNA: TGTGCCAGCAGCCCTCTTCAGACAGGGACCGTGAAGTTCTTC. Full variable domain (rest looked up from reference TRBV7-6 and TRBJ2-1): GAGVSQSPRYKVTKRGQDVALRCDPISGHVSLYWYRQALGQGPEFLTYFNYEAQQDKSGLPNDRFSAERPEGSISTLTIQRTEQRDSAMYRCASSPLQTGTVKFFGPGTRLTVL.

This chain links TRBV18 with TRBJ1-5; weak D call: TRBD1 (5 bases). The V end lost 5 bases, the J end lost 0 bases, and 14 bases lay between the germline ends. The CDR3 has 16 residues. From germline, CDR1 is KGHSH and CDR2 LQKENI. The CDR3 DNA sequence: TGTGCCAGCTCAGCACTCAGGGACTATAGCAATCAGCCCCAGCATTTT. Translation: CASSALRDYSNQPQHF.

About this clone: Germline is not matched at one junction end, which may reflect a read error. The chain recombines TRBV13 with TRBJ2-3; 9 bases are a match to TRBD2. CDR1 is PRHDT, CDR2 FYEKMQ, per germline (reference sequence). CDR3 length: 18 amino acids. The CDR3 nucleotides read TGTGCCACCAGCTTAACGGGCACTCGCGGGGGGGGCACAGATACGCAGTATTTT. Protein product: CATSLTGTRGGGTDTQYF. The full variable domain, its missing parts supplied by reference TRBV13 and TRBJ2-3, is AAGVIQSPRHLIKEKRETATLKCYPIPRHDTVYWYQQGPGQDPQFLISFYEKMQSDKGSIPDRFSAQQFSDYHSELNMSSLELGDSALYFCATSLTGTRGGGTDTQYFGPGTRLTVL.

J is TRBJ2-2 and V is TRBV24-1; a possible D gene is TRBD1 (6 bases). From germline, CDR1 is KGHDR and CDR2 SFDVKD. This CDR3 spans 17 amino acids. The ends were cut back, 3 bases at V and 0 bases at J, with 13 bases in the middle. CDR3 DNA sequence: TGTGCCACCAGTGATCCCTCAGGGGTGGCGAACACCGGGGAGCTGTTTTTT. This encodes CATSDPSGVANTGELFF.

In this sample, this clone turned up once. The chain has TRBV6-5 and TRBJ2-1; 10 nucleotides align to TRBD2. The CDR3 covers 14 residues. The J segment lost 5 bases and the V segment lost 8 bases, leaving 6 bases of the junction unmatched. The germline gives CDR1 MNHEY, CDR2 SVGAGI. DNA for the CDR3: TGTGCCAGCGGGCTAGCGGGAGTCCACAATGAGCAGTTCTTC. Protein: CASGLAGVHNEQFF.

This sequence joins TRBV30 and TRBJ1-3; D gene uncertain. V lost 3 bases and J lost 0, with 12 bases in between. This CDR3 contains 15 residues. CDR1 is GTSNPN and CDR2 is SVGIG in the germline V gene (reference sequence). CDR3 sequence: CAWSQAPSSGNTIYF. In nucleotides, the CDR3 is TGTGCCTGGAGCCAGGCCCCGAGCTCTGGAAACACCATATATTTT.

The rearrangement joins TRBV12-2 to TRBJ2-1; no DNA check was done on the table's D call, TRBD2. TRBV12-2 is assigned pseudogene status. The CDR3 has 16 amino acids. This chain's CDR3 is CASRPGTRGTRDEQFF. For the CDR3, the DNA is TGTGCAAGTCGCCCGGGTACTCGGGGGACGAGGGATGAGCAGTTCTTC.

This chain uses TRBV7-2 with TRBJ1-2; unclear D gene. Germline values: CDR1 SGHTA, CDR2 FQGNSA. The CDR3 has 13 amino acids. V lost 1 base, J lost 6 bases, and 9 bases lay in between. The CDR3 sequence: CASSLETTNGYTF. DNA of the CDR3: TGTGCCAGCAGCTTAGAGACAACGAATGGCTACACCTTC. Full variable domain (outside the CDR3, taken from reference TRBV7-2 and TRBJ1-2): GAGVSQSPSNKVTEKGKDVELRCDPISGHTALYWYRQSLGQGLEFLIYFQGNSAPDKSGLPSDRFSAERTGGSVSTLTIQRTQQEDSAVYLCASSLETTNGYTFGSGTRLTVV.

This clone was seen a few times. The chain joins TRBV28 to TRBJ2-2; 9 bases fit TRBD1. The CDR3 extends over 15 amino acids. J was trimmed by 6 bases and V by 6 bases; bases with no gene match: 8. Germline-derived CDR1 and CDR2 are MDHEN and SYDVKM. The CDR3 region has the DNA TGTGCCAGCAGGCTGACAGGGGGAAATGCCGGGGAGCTGTTTTTT. It codes for CASRLTGGNAGELFF.

The V call is TRBV2, the J call TRBJ2-7; 9 bases agree with TRBD2. The germline V gene encodes CDR1 SNHLY and CDR2 FYNNEI. The CDR3 spans 17 residues. The V segment lost 3 bases and the J segment 5 bases; nucleotides outside the gene matches: 14. CDR3 sequence reads: CASSDTYGREGQNEQYF. The CDR3 DNA sequence: TGTGCCAGCAGTGATACGTATGGGCGGGAGGGCCAAAACGAGCAGTACTTC.

The chain links TRBV19 to TRBJ1-4; TRBD1 agrees at 10 bases. The CDR3 has 16 amino acids. The junction had 13 bases not matched to a gene; V was cut back by 9 bases and J by 6 bases. CDR1 and CDR2 (germline): LNHDA, SQIVND (reference sequence). The CDR3 sequence is CASKRSGQGGDEKLFF. The DNA for the CDR3 is TGTGCCAGCAAGAGATCCGGACAGGGGGGAGATGAAAAACTGTTTTTT.

The V and J genes are TRBV12-5 and TRBJ1-3, with 7 bases identical to TRBD1. Germline lookup yields CDR1 LGHNT and CDR2 FRNRAP. The V segment lost 6 bases and the J segment 2 bases; nucleotides outside the gene matches: 4. This CDR3 is 14 amino acids long. CDR3 DNA: TGTGCTAGTGGACCTGACAGGGCTGGAAACACCATATATTTT. This translates into CASGPDRAGNTIYF. Variable domain in full (rest from reference TRBV12-5 and TRBJ1-3): DARVTQTPRHKVTEMGQEVTMRCQPILGHNTVFWYRQTMMQGLELLAYFRNRAPLDDSGMPKDRFSAEMPDATLATLKIQPSEPRDSAVYFCASGPDRAGNTIYFGEGSWLTVV.

The gene calls are TRBV5-1 and TRBJ1-1; 8 bases are a match to TRBD1. The CDR3 runs to 16 residues. J was trimmed by 2 bases and V by 2 bases; bases with no gene match: 8. The V gene's germline CDR1 is SGHRS and CDR2 YFSETQ. CDR3 sequence (DNA): TGCGCCAGCAGCTTCCGGGTGGGACAGGCAAACACTGAAGCTTTCTTT. Translation: CASSFRVGQANTEAFF. The full variable domain, with the rest looked up from reference TRBV5-1 and TRBJ1-1, is KAGVTQTPRYLIKTRGQQVTLSCSPISGHRSVSWYQQTPGQGLQFLFEYFSETQRNKGNFPGRFSGRQFSNSRSEMNVSTLELGDSALYLCASSFRVGQANTEAFFGQGTRLTVV.

The genes are TRBV6-1 and TRBJ1-4; the D gene is possibly TRBD1 (6 bases). The CDR3 runs 14 residues. Trimming stripped 3 bases from V and 3 bases from J, with 8 bases between. Germline CDR1 reads MNHNS; CDR2 reads SASEGT. The CDR3 loop reads CASSEWGPNEKLFF. The CDR3 region has the DNA TGTGCCAGCAGTGAGTGGGGGCCTAATGAAAAACTGTTTTTT.

The genes are TRBV18 and TRBJ1-1; 11 nucleotides align to TRBD1. V shed 4 bases, J shed 4 bases, and the junction held 5 bases outside the gene matches. Germline CDR1 reads KGHSH; CDR2 reads LQKENI. The CDR3 loop spans 15 amino acids. The CDR3 loop is CASSRGQGEGTEAFF. CDR3 nucleotides: TGTGCCAGCTCACGGGGACAGGGGGAAGGCACTGAAGCTTTCTTT.

The chain carries TRBV27 and TRBJ1-2, with 8 nucleotides matching TRBD1. This CDR3 is built from 15 residues. J was trimmed by 4 bases and V by 6 bases; bases with no gene match: 10. CDR1 and CDR2 (germline): MNHEY, SMNVEV (reference sequence). This CDR3 reads CASRRMGTGGYGYTF. The CDR3 nucleotides are TGTGCCAGCAGGAGGATGGGGACAGGAGGCTATGGCTACACCTTC.

The V gene is TRBV6-5, the J gene TRBJ1-2; D gene uncertain. Deletions cut 11 bases from V and 8 bases from J, with 15 bases between. Germline CDR1 reads MNHEY; CDR2 reads SVGAGI. The CDR3 consists of 11 residues. CDR3 amino acids: CARSPSGGYTF. CDR3 nucleotide sequence: TGTGCCCGCTCCCCCTCGGGAGGCTACACCTTC.

The CDR3: CASTRGGQVDTQYF. The CDR3 DNA is TGTGCCAGCACGCGGGGGGGCCAGGTAGATACGCAGTATTTT. The V gene is TRBV28, the J gene TRBJ2-3, with 9 positions matching TRBD2. This CDR3 contains 14 residues. The J segment lost 5 bases and the V segment lost 7 bases, leaving 7 bases of the junction unmatched. Germline V gives CDR1 MDHEN, CDR2 SYDVKM.

This rearrangement joins TRBV2 to TRBJ2-1, with 11 bases identical to TRBD1. The CDR3 is 14 residues long. The V gene's germline CDR1 is SNHLY and CDR2 FYNNEI. The V gene end was trimmed by 6 bases and the J gene end by 4 bases; junction bases not matched to a gene: 2. CDR3 in DNA: TGTGCCAGCAGGGGACAGGGGGAGTACAATGAGCAGTTCTTC. It specifies CASRGQGEYNEQFF.

The chain recombines TRBV5-1 with TRBJ1-1, with D perhaps matching TRBD1 (6 bases). CDR1 is SGHRS, CDR2 YFSETQ, per germline. Trimming took 1 base from V and 7 from J, leaving 8 bases between them. This CDR3 region has 12 residues. The CDR3 region has the DNA TGCGCCAGCAGCTTGTCAGGGGTTGAAGCTTTCTTT. Residues: CASSLSGVEAFF.

V and J are TRBV7-9 and TRBJ2-7, with D maybe TRBD1 (7 bases). Looked up from germline, CDR1 is SEHNR and CDR2 is FQNEAQ (reference sequence). V lost 3 bases, J lost 6 bases, and 12 bases lay in between. This CDR3 spans 13 amino acids. The CDR3 DNA reads TGTGCCAGCAGCTTGGCTCAGGGGGGCGAGCAGTACTTC. Encoded protein: CASSLAQGGEQYF.

V usage is TRBV10-2 and J usage is TRBJ1-5; 10 nucleotides agree with TRBD1. After removal of 2 bases from V and 7 bases from J, the junction contained 5 bases not matched to a gene. The CDR3 extends over 15 amino acids. Germline lookup yields CDR1 WSHSY and CDR2 SAAADI. The CDR3 region has the DNA TGCGCCAGCAGTGAGCAGACAGGGGGCCGCCAGCCCCAGCATTTT. Translated, it gives CASSEQTGGRQPQHF.